This is a list of T cell receptor beta chains from one sample in a study of blood T cells in healthy people across ages. TCRdb re-analysed the 5' RACE reads in MiXCR, keeping a single row per CDR3 protein. The table shows hundreds of thousands of distinct CDR3 sequences, with less than 35% occurring only once. Sequencing used blood. These TCRs come from an elderly woman in good health. The CDR3 runs from the conserved cysteine through the conserved F or W. A D gene is named only where the DNA matches it firmly. Size tells how often a clone was seen (once, few, many) or the class of an expanded clone, and some rows leave it out.

j_call cdr3_length clone_size d_call v_call cdr3_aa cdr3_nt
TRBJ2-5 15 NA NA TRBV3-1 CASSSGQRPAETQYF TGTGCCAGCAGCTCGGGGCAGCGCCCTGCGGAGACCCAGTACTTC
TRBJ2-7 13 many TRBD2 TRBV29-1 CSGGGGTRDEQYF TGCAGCGGAGGCGGGGGAACTAGGGACGAGCAGTACTTC
TRBJ2-3 13 many NA TRBV7-9 CASSHKAEDTQYF TGTGCCAGCAGCCATAAGGCCGAAGATACGCAGTATTTT
TRBJ2-3 17 few TRBD2 TRBV14 CASSQELAGGPADTQYF TGTGCCAGCAGCCAAGAGTTGGCGGGGGGGCCCGCAGATACGCAGTATTTT
TRBJ1-2 16 many NA TRBV27 CASSFSPLGGGYGYTF TGTGCCAGCAGTTTCTCGCCCCTCGGGGGAGGTTATGGCTACACCTTC
TRBJ2-5 16 many NA TRBV4-1 CASSPHDLVTFETQYF TGCGCCAGCAGCCCACACGATCTCGTGACCTTTGAGACCCAGTACTTC
TRBJ1-5 15 many TRBD1 TRBV7-2 CASSLQGQNNQPQHF TGTGCCAGCAGCTTACAGGGACAGAACAATCAGCCCCAGCATTTT
TRBJ1-1 14 NA TRBD1 TRBV5-1 CASSLTGGALVAFF TGCGCCAGCAGCTTGACAGGGGGCGCGTTGGTCGCTTTCTTT
TRBJ2-7 16 NA NA TRBV6-1 CASIRDISPVVYEQYF TGTGCCAGCATCAGGGACATAAGCCCCGTCGTCTACGAGCAGTACTTC
TRBJ2-7 12 NA TRBD2 TRBV12-3/TRBV12-4 CASSPGGSKQYF TGTGCCAGCAGCCCGGGGGGTAGCAAGCAGTACTTC
TRBJ2-4 17 NA TRBD1 TRBV4-1 CASSHTLTGTGKNIQYF TGCGCCAGCAGCCATACCCTAACCGGGACAGGGAAAAACATTCAGTACTTC
TRBJ2-2 15 few TRBD1 TRBV25-1 CASQRGTGDTGELFF TGTGCCAGCCAAAGAGGTACAGGGGACACCGGGGAGCTGTTTTTT
TRBJ2-3 15 NA TRBD2 TRBV6-6 CASRIAGGPGDTQYF TGTGCCAGCAGGATAGCGGGGGGGCCGGGAGATACGCAGTATTTT
TRBJ2-3 15 many TRBD1 TRBV29-1 CSVEKGAIGTDTQYF TGCAGCGTTGAGAAGGGGGCGATAGGGACAGATACGCAGTATTTT
TRBJ2-1 18 many TRBD2 TRBV12-3/TRBV12-4 CASRTSGGSAAYGNEQFF TGTGCCAGCAGGACTAGCGGGGGGTCCGCCGCTTATGGTAATGAGCAGTTCTTC
TRBJ2-3 14 many NA TRBV2 CATRTTGITDTQYF TGTGCCACTAGAACTACAGGGATCACAGATACGCAGTATTTT
TRBJ1-5 13 NA NA TRBV6-2/TRBV6-3 CVSSYSSNQPQHF TGTGTCAGCAGTTACTCTTCAAACCAGCCCCAGCATTTT
TRBJ1-2 13 few NA TRBV5-4 CASSPQEIYGYTF TGTGCCAGCAGCCCGCAGGAAATCTATGGCTACACCTTC
TRBJ1-4 13 NA NA TRBV29-1 CSAEDRGSEKLFF TGCAGCGCTGAAGATCGCGGGAGCGAAAAACTGTTTTTT
TRBJ2-2 17 many TRBD2 TRBV4-2 CASSLKSGGAEVGELFF TGTGCCAGCAGCCTAAAAAGCGGGGGGGCCGAGGTCGGGGAGCTGTTTTTT
TRBJ1-2 16 many NA TRBV4-1 CASSTPGTNRAYGYTF TGCGCCAGCAGCACACCCGGTACCAATCGTGCTTATGGCTACACCTTC
TRBJ2-2 15 few NA TRBV5-1 CASSLALVNTGELFF TGCGCCAGCAGCTTGGCCTTAGTGAACACCGGGGAGCTGTTTTTT
TRBJ2-7 14 many NA TRBV6-6 CASRPPGTPYEQYF TGTGCCAGCAGACCCCCCGGGACCCCCTACGAGCAGTACTTC
TRBJ2-1 16 many TRBD2 TRBV6-2/TRBV6-3 CASRQTGLAGGNEQFF TGTGCCAGCAGGCAAACGGGGCTAGCGGGGGGGAATGAGCAGTTCTTC
TRBJ2-7 15 many TRBD1 TRBV5-1 CASSIGTGWSYEQYF TGCGCCAGCAGCATTGGGACAGGATGGTCCTACGAGCAGTACTTC
TRBJ2-1 14 NA NA TRBV27 CASSLVRVSDEQFF TGTGCCAGCAGTTTAGTTCGAGTATCCGATGAGCAGTTCTTC
TRBJ2-1 16 NA TRBD1 TRBV5-1 CASSLGDRVRSNEQFF TGCGCCAGCAGCTTGGGTGACAGGGTAAGGAGCAATGAGCAGTTCTTC
TRBJ1-5 13 many NA TRBV7-2 CASSGSLRQPQHF TGTGCCAGCAGCGGATCCTTACGTCAGCCCCAGCATTTT
TRBJ2-7 15 many NA TRBV6-5 CASSPADGSSYEQYF TGTGCCAGCAGCCCGGCCGACGGGAGCTCCTACGAGCAGTACTTC
TRBJ2-4 14 many TRBD2 TRBV27 CASSPAGGQNIQYF TGTGCCAGCAGCCCCGCGGGAGGTCAAAACATTCAGTACTTC
TRBJ2-1 15 many NA TRBV5-1 CASSSPEGMGNEQFF TGCGCCAGCAGCTCCCCAGAAGGGATGGGCAATGAGCAGTTCTTC
TRBJ2-3 15 many TRBD2 TRBV25-1 CASSVRGGVWDTQYF TGTGCCAGCAGTGTGCGGGGGGGTGTGTGGGATACGCAGTATTTT
TRBJ2-7 15 many NA TRBV19 CASSMGGQGSYEQYF TGTGCCAGTAGTATGGGGGGGCAGGGCTCCTACGAGCAGTACTTC
TRBJ2-3 13 many NA TRBV7-2 CASSRIPGDTQYF TGTGCCAGCAGCAGAATTCCGGGGGATACGCAGTATTTT
TRBJ2-7 14 many NA TRBV9 CASSVELQTYEQYF TGTGCCAGCAGCGTAGAGCTGCAAACCTACGAGCAGTACTTC
TRBJ2-7 14 NA NA TRBV29-1 CSVGSRGSKHEQYF TGCAGCGTTGGGAGTCGGGGGAGTAAGCACGAGCAGTACTTC
TRBJ1-2 17 few TRBD1 TRBV5-1 CASQKRRQTGGLYGYTF TGCGCCAGTCAAAAGCGAAGGCAGACAGGGGGCTTGTATGGCTACACCTTC
TRBJ2-3 12 many NA TRBV9 CASSANTDTQYF TGCGCCAGCAGCGCTAACACAGATACGCAGTATTTT
TRBJ1-1 14 many NA TRBV7-2 CASGPGLRNTEAFF TGTGCCAGCGGGCCGGGTCTTCGTAACACTGAAGCTTTCTTT
TRBJ1-2 15 few NA TRBV15 CATSRSVGGSYGYTF TGTGCCACCAGCAGAAGCGTAGGGGGGAGCTATGGCTACACCTTC
TRBJ2-7 14 NA NA TRBV6-6 CASSYGQSTYEQYF TGTGCCAGCAGTTACGGACAGAGCACCTACGAGCAGTACTTC
TRBJ1-5 14 few NA TRBV28 CASSHDKGNQPQHF TGTGCCAGCAGTCACGACAAGGGGAATCAGCCCCAGCATTTT
TRBJ2-3 15 many TRBD1 TRBV20-1 CSASGQGASADTQYF TGCAGTGCTAGTGGACAGGGGGCTAGCGCAGATACGCAGTATTTT
TRBJ2-1 14 NA NA TRBV5-1 CASSLMEGRDEQFF TGCGCCAGCAGCTTGATGGAGGGACGGGATGAGCAGTTCTTC
TRBJ1-2 13 many NA TRBV27 CASSGRANYGYTF TGTGCCAGCAGTGGCAGGGCGAACTATGGCTACACCTTC
TRBJ1-5 13 NA NA TRBV25-1 CASSVGTNQPQHF TGTGCCAGCAGTGTGGGTACCAATCAGCCCCAGCATTTT
TRBJ2-1 15 many NA TRBV5-1 CASSPEGSSYNEQFF TGCGCCAGCAGCCCCGAGGGGTCCTCCTACAATGAGCAGTTCTTC
TRBJ2-1 15 NA NA TRBV7-7 CASTLTSRSHNEQFF TGTGCTAGCACCCTAACTAGTCGGTCACACAATGAGCAGTTCTTC
TRBJ2-7 16 many NA TRBV6-5 CASSYSRRGASDEQYF TGTGCCAGCAGTTACTCGAGAAGAGGGGCGTCCGACGAGCAGTACTTC
TRBJ2-1 12 many NA TRBV27 CASRSWYNEQFF TGTGCCAGCCGTTCTTGGTACAATGAGCAGTTCTTC
TRBJ2-1 13 NA TRBD1 TRBV5-1 CASSAQGADEQFF TGCGCCAGCAGCGCACAGGGGGCTGATGAGCAGTTCTTC
TRBJ2-5 15 many TRBD1 TRBV7-9 CASSLEGQGSETQYF TGTGCCAGCAGCTTAGAGGGACAGGGTTCCGAGACCCAGTACTTC
TRBJ1-5 15 NA TRBD1 TRBV24-1 CATSDGPGQDQPQHF TGTGCCACCAGTGACGGACCGGGACAGGATCAGCCCCAGCATTTT
TRBJ2-5 12 few NA TRBV30 CAWTLDYNEQYF TGTGCCTGGACATTAGACTACAATGAGCAGTACTTC
TRBJ1-2 15 NA NA TRBV7-2 CASSLAGPGVGGYTF TGTGCCAGCAGCTTAGCGGGGCCAGGGGTTGGTGGCTACACCTTC